In its sample, the clone carrying this T cell receptor (beta chain) was seen many times. Gene-specific TRAV and TRBV primers were used for first-strand cDNA, covering alpha and beta chains. Over about 19 PCR cycles, TCRs were amplified from a constant-region primer and V-primer adapter. One entry per CDR3 protein results from TCRdb running MiXCR on the reads. Of approximately 91,000 distinct CDR3 sequences in the sample, approximately 22% were seen once. The time point here: after trial treatment. The treatment here: LDRT plus nivolumab, ipilimumab, low-dose cyclophosphamide and aspirin (RACIN trial). Donors were dosed with nivolumab and ipilimumab; they also received aspirin, low-dose cyclophosphamide and low-dose radiotherapy. The data stem from a study of low-dose radiotherapy and immunotherapy resistance in tumors. Study in general: Cohort 1 was given 0.5 Gy fractions every 2 weeks, 6.5 Gy in total.

The sample here was PBMCs, taken after low-dose radiotherapy plus immunotherapy. This sequence originates from a female donor with ovarian cancer.

CDR3 residues: CASSWEQGQETQYF. CDR3 bases: TGTGCCAGCAGCTGGGAGCAGGGGCAAGAGACCCAGTACTTC. The rearrangement joins TRBV7-8 to TRBJ2-5, with D perhaps matching TRBD1 (6 bases). The V and J ends lost 4 bases and 2 bases respectively, with 11 bases between them. The CDR3 is 14 residues long. In germline, CDR1 is SGHVS, CDR2 FQNEAQ.